The T cell receptor (beta chain) under discussion was sequenced for a study of shared clonotypes between healthy human individuals. Study results and limitations: When naive CD4 clonotypes were compared across a few donors, approximately 5% were shared. The authors expected sequencing depth to affect clonotype sharing among donors.

Method: immunoSEQ multiplex PCR; TCRdb's copy keeps in-frame clones and lacks some. Here the sample spans some 1 million clones, about 74% being singletons. As to this clone: The antigen is not known.

The CDR3 loop spans 16 amino acids. V lost 0 bases and J lost 0, with 9 bases in between. The V gene's germline CDR1 is KGHSH and CDR2 LQKENI. Sequencing input: memory CD4+ T cells sorted from blood. Subset defined: CD45RA-negative fraction. This TCR derives from a man younger than 30 in good health. The V gene is TRBV18, the J gene TRBJ2-1; the D is unclear. Here the CDR3 DNA reads TGTGCCAGCTCACCACCCGCAGTCAGCTCCTACAATGAGCAGTTCTTC. It translates to CASSPPAVSSYNEQFF.